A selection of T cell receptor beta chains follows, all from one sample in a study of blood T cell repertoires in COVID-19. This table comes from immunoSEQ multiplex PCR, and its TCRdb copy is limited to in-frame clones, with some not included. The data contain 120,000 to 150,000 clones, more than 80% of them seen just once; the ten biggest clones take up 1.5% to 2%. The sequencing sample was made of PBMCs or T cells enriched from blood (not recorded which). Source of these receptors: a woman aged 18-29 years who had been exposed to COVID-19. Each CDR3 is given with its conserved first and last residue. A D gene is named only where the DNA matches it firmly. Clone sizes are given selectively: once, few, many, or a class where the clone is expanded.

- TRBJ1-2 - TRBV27 TGTGCCAGCAGTCCTTCCAGGGGTACAGGCTACACCTTC CASSPSRGTGYTF
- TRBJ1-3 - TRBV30 TGTGCCTGGGGGGCCAGAAACTCTGGAAACACCATATATTTT CAWGARNSGNTIYF
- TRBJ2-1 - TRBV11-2 TGTGCCAGCAGCTTGAGGGGACTTACCTCCTACAATGAGCAGTTCTTC CASSLRGLTSYNEQFF
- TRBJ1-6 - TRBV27 TGTGCCAGCCGAACGGGGTTCAATTCACCCCTCCACTTT CASRTGFNSPLHF
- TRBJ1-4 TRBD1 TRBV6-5 TGTGCCATTCCCGCAGGGGGGAAAAAACTGTTTTTT CAIPAGGKKLFF
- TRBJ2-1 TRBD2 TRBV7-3 TGTGCCAGCAGCCCGGTAGCGGGAGGGTACAATGAGCAGTTCTTC CASSPVAGGYNEQFF
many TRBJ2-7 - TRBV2 TGTGCCACCTCCTCCGGGACGGGAGACTACGAGCAGTACTTC CATSSGTGDYEQYF
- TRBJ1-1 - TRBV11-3 TGTGCCAGCAGCCCCCCCCTTACAGGGGAAGCTTTCTTT CASSPPLTGEAFF
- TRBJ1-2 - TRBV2 TGTGCCAGCAGTGAATCCTCACAGGGTTCTAGTGGCTACACCTTC CASSESSQGSSGYTF
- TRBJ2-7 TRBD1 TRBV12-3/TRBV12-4 TGTGCCAGCAGAGCACAGGGGATGGAGCAGTACTTC CASRAQGMEQYF
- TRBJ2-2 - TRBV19 TGTGCCAGTAGTAATCGAGGGATAAACACCGGGGAGCTGTTTTTT CASSNRGINTGELFF
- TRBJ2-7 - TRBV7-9 TGTGCCAGCAGCTACGCAGAATTGGCTAGACCGAGTTCATCCTACGAGCAGTACTTC CASSYAELARPSSSYEQYF
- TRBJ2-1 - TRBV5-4 TGTGCCAGCAGCTTGGGACCCAGCGTGTACAATGAGCAGTTCTTC CASSLGPSVYNEQFF
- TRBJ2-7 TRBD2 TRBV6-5 TGTGCCAGCAGTTCCCTCGCGGGAGGGAGCTACGAGCAGTACTTC CASSSLAGGSYEQYF
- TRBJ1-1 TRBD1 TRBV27 TGTGCCAGCAATCACTTGGGACAGGGAGCCGAAGCTTTCTTT CASNHLGQGAEAFF
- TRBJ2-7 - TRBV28 TGTGCCAGCTCCAAATCCTACGAGCAGTACTTC CASSKSYEQYF
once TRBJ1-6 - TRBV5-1 TGCGCCAGCAGCTTGGGGATAGGGGTTGATAATTCACCCCTCCACTTT CASSLGIGVDNSPLHF
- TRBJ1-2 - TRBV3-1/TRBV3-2 TGTGCCAGCAGCCAATACGCGTATCCAAACTATGGCTACACCTTC CASSQYAYPNYGYTF
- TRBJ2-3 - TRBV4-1 TGCGCCAGCAGCCAGTCAACAGGAACAGATACGCAGTATTTT CASSQSTGTDTQYF
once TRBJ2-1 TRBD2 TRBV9 TGTGCCAGCACCCTAACGGCGGGAGTCTCCTACAATGAGCAGTTCTTC CASTLTAGVSYNEQFF
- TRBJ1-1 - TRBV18 TGTGCCAGCTCCCTAGATGGTGGTACTGAAGCTTTCTTT CASSLDGGTEAFF
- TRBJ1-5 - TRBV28 TGTGCCAGCAGTTTAGAGGGAAATAGCAATCAGCCCCAGCATTTT CASSLEGNSNQPQHF
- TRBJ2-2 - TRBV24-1 TGTGCCACCGAGGGGGTTGGGGGTACCGGGGAGCTGTTTTTT CATEGVGGTGELFF
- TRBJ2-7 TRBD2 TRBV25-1 TGTGCCAGCGGACTAGCGGGAGAGGACGAGCAGTACTTC CASGLAGEDEQYF
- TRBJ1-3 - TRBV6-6 TGTGCCAGCAGCGATGGGCAGCTCTCTGGAAACACCATATATTTT CASSDGQLSGNTIYF
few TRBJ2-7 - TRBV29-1 TGCAGCGTTGGGATCGGGAACGAGCAGTACTTC CSVGIGNEQYF
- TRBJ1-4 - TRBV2 TGTGCCAGCAGTGCGGCCCGACAGGTCGGTAATGAAAAACTGTTTTTT CASSAARQVGNEKLFF
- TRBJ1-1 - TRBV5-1 TGCGCCAGCAGCTTGGGTACTAGGCGGAACACTGAAGCTTTCTTT CASSLGTRRNTEAFF
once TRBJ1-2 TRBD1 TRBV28 TGTGCCAGCAGAAGCGCCGGGACAGACTATGGCTACACCTTC CASRSAGTDYGYTF
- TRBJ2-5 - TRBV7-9 TGTGCCAGCAGCCCTTTGGTTAGAGGAGAGACCCAGTACTTC CASSPLVRGETQYF
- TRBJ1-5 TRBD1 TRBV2 TGTGCCAGCGGACAGGGGAGCAATCAGCCCCAGCATTTT CASGQGSNQPQHF
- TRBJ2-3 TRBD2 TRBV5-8 TGTGCCACCCACACCTTAGCGGGAGGCCGGTATACGCAGTATTTT CATHTLAGGRYTQYF
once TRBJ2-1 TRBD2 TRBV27 TGTGCCAGCAGTCCCCTAGCGGGGGGGTCCAATGAGCAGTTCTTC CASSPLAGGSNEQFF
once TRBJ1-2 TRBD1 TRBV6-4 TGTGCCAGCAGTGTCAATATGGGGACAGGGAGCTTATATGGCTACACCTTC CASSVNMGTGSLYGYTF
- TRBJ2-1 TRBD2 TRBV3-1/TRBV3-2 TGTGCCAGCAGAATGGGACTAGCGGGAAACGAGCAGTTCTTC CASRMGLAGNEQFF
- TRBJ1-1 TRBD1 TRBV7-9 TGTGCCAGCAGCTCGACAGGGTATGAAGCTTTCTTT CASSSTGYEAFF
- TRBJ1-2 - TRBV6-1 TGTGCCAGCAGTGAAAGTCAGGGGATCTATGGCTACACCTTC CASSESQGIYGYTF
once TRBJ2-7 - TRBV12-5 TGTGCTAGTGCCCGCAGTGTAGGGAGCCACGAGCAGTACTTC CASARSVGSHEQYF
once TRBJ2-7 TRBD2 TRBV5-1 TGCGCCAGCAGCTTGTTTGGACTAGCGGGCACCCCCTACTTC CASSLFGLAGTPYF
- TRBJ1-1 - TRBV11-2 TGTGCCAGCAGCCGAGGCGCCAGGGAGGAAGCTGAAGCTTTCTTT CASSRGAREEAEAFF
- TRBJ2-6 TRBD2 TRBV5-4 TGTGCCAGCAGCCCGGGGGGAGGGGTGGTTGGGGCCAACGTCCTGACTTTC CASSPGGGVVGANVLTF
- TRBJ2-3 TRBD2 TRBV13 TGTGCCAGCAGCTTCTCCACTCATCGGGGCCGGGGGGGATCAGATACGCAGTATTTT CASSFSTHRGRGGSDTQYF
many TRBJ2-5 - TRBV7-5 TGTGTCAGAAGCTTGAAACCTCCGGGACTAGCCGAGGAGACCCAGTACTTC CVRSLKPPGLAEETQYF
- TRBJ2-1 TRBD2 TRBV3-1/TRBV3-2 TGTGCCAGCTGGACGGGACTAGCGGGAGGGCCGAATGAGCAGTTCTTC CASWTGLAGGPNEQFF
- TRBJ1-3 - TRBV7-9 TGTGCCAGCAGCTCGCAGTCTGGAAACACCATATATTTT CASSSQSGNTIYF
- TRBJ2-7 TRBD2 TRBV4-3 TGCGCCAGCAGCCAAGGACTAGCTTACGAGCAGTACTTC CASSQGLAYEQYF
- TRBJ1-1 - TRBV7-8 TGTGCCAGCAGCTTAGGGATCGGCGGGACTGAAGCTTTCTTT CASSLGIGGTEAFF
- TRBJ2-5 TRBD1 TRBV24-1 TGTGCCACCAGTGACGCCGCCGGGACAGCCCAGGAGACCCAGTACTTC CATSDAAGTAQETQYF
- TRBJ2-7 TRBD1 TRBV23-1 TGCGCCAGCAGTCAAGGGACAGGGGCTTTGGAGTACTTC CASSQGTGALEYF
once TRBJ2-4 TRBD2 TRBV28 TGTGCCAGCAGACTAGCGGGAGACCGACTAGCCAAAAACATTCAGTACTTC CASRLAGDRLAKNIQYF
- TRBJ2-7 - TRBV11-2 TGTGCCAGCAGCTTAGGGACTGGAATCTACGAGCAGTACTTC CASSLGTGIYEQYF
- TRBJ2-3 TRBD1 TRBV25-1 TGTGCCACAGGGGGATTAGCAGAGAATACGCAGTATTTT CATGGLAENTQYF
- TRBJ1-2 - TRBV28 TGTGCCAGCAGTTCCTCCTCGCCAGGGAACTATGGCTACACCTTC CASSSSSPGNYGYTF
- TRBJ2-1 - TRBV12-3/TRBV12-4 TGTGCCAGCAGTTCCTCAGGTCTCAGGGGATTCTTC CASSSSGLRGFF
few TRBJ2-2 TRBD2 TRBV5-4 TGTGCCAGCAGCTTGGGGACTAGCGGGAGAACCGGGGAGCTGTTTTTT CASSLGTSGRTGELFF